This T cell receptor (beta chain) is drawn from a study of T cells in Graves' hyperthyroidism and ophthalmopathy. Overall study findings and caveats: Most expanded thyroid clonotypes above 0.001 recurred in blood. Stable hyperthyroidism was told apart from ophthalmopathy by a model built on 13 V-J features.

Participants, patients aged 18 to 65, had newly diagnosed hyperthyroidism with a duration under 2 months. Researchers barred patients who had uncontrolled infection, other autoimmune disease, pregnancy or lactation. This clonotype was seen at least ten times. Antigen unknown. From RNA transcripts, TCR beta CDR3 regions were amplified. The primer set for the first-round RT-PCR of the TCR CDR3 was HTBI. MiXCR was run by TCRdb on the multiplex PCR reads, yielding one entry per CDR3 protein. The sample carries roughly 350,000 distinct CDR3 sequences, around 14% recorded once. This TCR was recovered from a woman younger than 45 with Graves' hyperthyroidism. The specimen was blood.

CDR3 loop: CASSFQVQNNSPLHF. CDR3 in DNA: TGTGCCAGCAGTTTCCAGGTCCAGAACAATTCACCCCTCCACTTT. V gene TRBV27 combines with J gene TRBJ1-6; no definite D call. CDR1 is MNHEY, CDR2 SMNVEV, per germline (reference sequence). V was pared by 3 bases and J by 7 bases, with 13 bases between. This CDR3 contains 15 residues.